The text below deals with one TCR beta chain. Its target is not known. This sample is drawn from a study of identical twins. Study-wide findings and caveats: There were fewer insertions in abundant cord blood beta clonotypes, but memory repertoires showed no such pattern. Beta out-of-frame sequences showed weaker excess twin sharing.

Germline CDR1 MNHEY, CDR2 SVGEGT. There are 19 residues in the CDR3. V lost 7 bases to trimming and J lost 2 bases; unmatched junction nucleotides: 16. TCRdb fed the 5' RACE reads into MiXCR, producing one record per CDR3 protein. This sample yields roughly 490,000 distinct CDR3 sequences, of which 13% to 15% are seen a single time; approximately 0.98% belongs to the top ten. Each donor was a healthy Caucasian. The data were also submitted as part of a second study, on yellow fever vaccine responses in identical twins. According to that study: Convergence reportedly seemed to mark part of the twins' vaccine T cell response, with personalization marking the rest.

The TCR originated in a woman aged 18-35 years in good health. The chain uses TRBV6-2 or TRBV6-3 and TRBJ2-5; 13 nucleotides line up with TRBD2. The specimen sequenced was CD4+ T cells sorted from blood. CDR3 DNA sequence: TGTGCCAGCACGAGCCGGTGGACTAGCGGGAGAGGGGAGCAAGAGACCCAGTACTTC. Its translation: CASTSRWTSGRGEQETQYF.